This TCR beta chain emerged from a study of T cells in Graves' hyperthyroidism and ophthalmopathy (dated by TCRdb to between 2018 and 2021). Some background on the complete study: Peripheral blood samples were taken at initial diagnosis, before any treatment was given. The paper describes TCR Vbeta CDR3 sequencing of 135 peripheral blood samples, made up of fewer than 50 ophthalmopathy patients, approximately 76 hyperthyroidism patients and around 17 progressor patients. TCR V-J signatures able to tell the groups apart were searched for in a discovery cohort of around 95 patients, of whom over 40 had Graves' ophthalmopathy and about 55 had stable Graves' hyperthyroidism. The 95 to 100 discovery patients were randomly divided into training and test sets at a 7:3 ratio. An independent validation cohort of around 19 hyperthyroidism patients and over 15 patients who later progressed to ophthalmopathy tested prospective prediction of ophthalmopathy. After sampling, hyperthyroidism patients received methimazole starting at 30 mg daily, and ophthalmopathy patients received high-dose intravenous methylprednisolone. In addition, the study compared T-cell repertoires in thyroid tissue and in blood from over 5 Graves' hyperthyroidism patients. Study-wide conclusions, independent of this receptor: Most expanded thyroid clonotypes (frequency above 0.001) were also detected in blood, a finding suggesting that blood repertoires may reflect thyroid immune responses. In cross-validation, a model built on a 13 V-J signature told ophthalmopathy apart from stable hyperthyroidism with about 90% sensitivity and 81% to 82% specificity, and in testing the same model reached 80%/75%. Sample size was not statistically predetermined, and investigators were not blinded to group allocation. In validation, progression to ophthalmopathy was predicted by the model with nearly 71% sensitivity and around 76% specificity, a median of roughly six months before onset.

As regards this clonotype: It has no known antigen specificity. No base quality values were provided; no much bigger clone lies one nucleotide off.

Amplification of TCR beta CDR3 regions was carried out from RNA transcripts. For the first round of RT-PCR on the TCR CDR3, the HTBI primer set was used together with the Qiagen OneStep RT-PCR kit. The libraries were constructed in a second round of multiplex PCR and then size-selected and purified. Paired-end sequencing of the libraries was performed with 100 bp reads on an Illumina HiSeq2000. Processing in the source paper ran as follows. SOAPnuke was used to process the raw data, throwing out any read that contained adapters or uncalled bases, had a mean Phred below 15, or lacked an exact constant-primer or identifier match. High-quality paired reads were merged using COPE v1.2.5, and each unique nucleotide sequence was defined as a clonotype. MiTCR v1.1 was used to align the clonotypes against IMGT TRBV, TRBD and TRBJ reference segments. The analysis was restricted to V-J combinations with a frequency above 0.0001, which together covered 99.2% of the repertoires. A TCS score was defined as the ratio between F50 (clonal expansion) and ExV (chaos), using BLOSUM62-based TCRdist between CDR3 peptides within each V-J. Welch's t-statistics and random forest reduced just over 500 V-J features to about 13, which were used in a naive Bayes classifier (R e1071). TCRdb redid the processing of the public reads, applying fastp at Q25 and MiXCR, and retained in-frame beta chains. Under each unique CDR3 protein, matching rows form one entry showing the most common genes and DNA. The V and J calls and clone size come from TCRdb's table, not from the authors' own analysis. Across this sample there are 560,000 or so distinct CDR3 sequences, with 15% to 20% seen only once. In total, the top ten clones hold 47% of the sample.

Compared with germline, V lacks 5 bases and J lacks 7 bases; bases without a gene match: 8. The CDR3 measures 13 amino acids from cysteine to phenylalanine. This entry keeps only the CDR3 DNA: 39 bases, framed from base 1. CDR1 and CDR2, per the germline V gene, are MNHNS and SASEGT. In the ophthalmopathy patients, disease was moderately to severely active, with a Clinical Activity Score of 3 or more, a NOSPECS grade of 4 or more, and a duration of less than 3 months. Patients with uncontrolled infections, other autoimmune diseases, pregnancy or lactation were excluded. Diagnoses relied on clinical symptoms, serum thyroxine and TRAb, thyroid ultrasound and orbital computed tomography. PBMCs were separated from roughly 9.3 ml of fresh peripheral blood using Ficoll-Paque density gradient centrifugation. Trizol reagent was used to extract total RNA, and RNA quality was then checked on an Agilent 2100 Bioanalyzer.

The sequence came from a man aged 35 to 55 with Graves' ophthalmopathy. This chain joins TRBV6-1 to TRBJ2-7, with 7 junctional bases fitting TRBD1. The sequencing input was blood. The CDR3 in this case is CASSSGQWEEQYF. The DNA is TGTGCCAGCAGTTCGGGACAGTGGGAAGAGCAGTACTTC.